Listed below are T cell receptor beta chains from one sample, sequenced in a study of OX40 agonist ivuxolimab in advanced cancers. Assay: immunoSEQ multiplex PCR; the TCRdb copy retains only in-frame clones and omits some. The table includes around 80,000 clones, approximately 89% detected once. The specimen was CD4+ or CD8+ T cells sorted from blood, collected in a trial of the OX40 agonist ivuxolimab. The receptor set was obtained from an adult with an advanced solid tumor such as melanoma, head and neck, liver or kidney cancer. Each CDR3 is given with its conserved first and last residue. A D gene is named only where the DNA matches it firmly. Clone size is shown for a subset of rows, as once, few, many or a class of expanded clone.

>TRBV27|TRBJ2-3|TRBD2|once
TGTGCCAGCGCGGGGCGGGGGGGCCGGACAGATACGCAGTATTTT
CASAGRGGRTDTQYF
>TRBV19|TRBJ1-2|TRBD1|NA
TGTGCCAGTAGTGGACAGGACCTCTATGGCTACACCTTC
CASSGQDLYGYTF
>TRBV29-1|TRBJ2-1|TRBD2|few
TGCAGCGTCGCTTCCGGGACTAGCGGTTACAATGAGCAGTTCTTC
CSVASGTSGYNEQFF
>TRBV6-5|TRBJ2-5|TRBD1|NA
TGTGCCAGCAGTTACAAAGGGGGCCGGGAGACCCAGTACTTC
CASSYKGGRETQYF
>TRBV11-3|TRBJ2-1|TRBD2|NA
TGTGCCAGCAGCTTAATTGCTAGCGGGAGGGGAAGGTCCTACAATGAGCAGTTCTTC
CASSLIASGRGRSYNEQFF
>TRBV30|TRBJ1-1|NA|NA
TGTGCCTGGAGTCCGGGCCCAAGGGTGGAAGAGGCTTTCTTT
CAWSPGPRVEEAFF
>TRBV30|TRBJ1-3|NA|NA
TGTGCCTGGAGAGGAGGAAACACCATATATTTT
CAWRGGNTIYF
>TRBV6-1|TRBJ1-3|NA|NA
TGTGCCAGCAGTGATTGGGGCGAGTGGGGGGCTGGAAACACCATATATTTT
CASSDWGEWGAGNTIYF
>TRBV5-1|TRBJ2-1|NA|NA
TGCGCCAGCAGCTTCGCTAGGGATTCCTACAATGAGCAGTTCTTC
CASSFARDSYNEQFF
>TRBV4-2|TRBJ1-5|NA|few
TGTGCCAGCAGCCAAGGGCGGGATCAGCCCCAGCATTTT
CASSQGRDQPQHF
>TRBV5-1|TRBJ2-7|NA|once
TGCGCCAGCAGCTTGACATTGACCCACACCCCGTCCTACGAGCAGTACTTC
CASSLTLTHTPSYEQYF